A selection of T cell receptor beta chains follows, all from one sample in a study of T cells after yellow fever vaccination. TCRdb reprocessed the 5' RACE reads with MiXCR, giving one entry per CDR3 protein. The sample consists of fewer than 350,000 distinct CDR3 sequences, approximately 4.3% of them appearing once. The sample in question was PBMCs, obtained 15 days after the yellow fever booster vaccination. These receptors were obtained from a man aged 18 to 29 who received the YFV17D yellow fever vaccine. Both conserved end residues are part of each CDR3.

V gene,CDR3 protein
TRBV5-1,CASSFYSGGETQYF
TRBV10-3,CAIGRGLTGELFF
TRBV10-3,CAISSSQGQETQYF
TRBV12-3/TRBV12-4,CASSLKSVSYNSPLHF
TRBV6-2/TRBV6-3,CASSGGGGYEQYF
TRBV5-1,CASSPMTDEKLFF
TRBV7-9,CASSSADHSNQPQHF
TRBV5-4,CASSRDGEAFF
TRBV2,CASTPERGPSTDTQYF
TRBV29-1,CSVGGAHEQYF
TRBV7-3,CASSFSARATGELFF
TRBV12-3/TRBV12-4,CASRVTSSQETQYF
TRBV5-6,CASSLVGQGKDTQYF
TRBV4-1,CASSQIADRLYEQYF
TRBV20-1,CSAQTGGATGELFF
TRBV4-1,CASSQDPLREKLFF
TRBV9,CASSAHLQEAAYNEQFF
TRBV4-2,CASSPRQGAREQYF
TRBV9,CASSVWGDPGSPLHF
TRBV5-1,CASSTNRNTEAFF
TRBV6-6,CASSYDPGTSGGAKQFF
TRBV5-1,CASTSYNPNTGELFF
TRBV4-3,CASSQGFRGDETQYF
TRBV4-1,CASSQVVRTGPYEQYF
TRBV28,CASSLSQLDSIKTDTQYF
TRBV6-2/TRBV6-3,CASSPPWAKNIQYF
TRBV11-1,CASRTDRGATEAFF
TRBV6-5,CASSQISDSPLHF
TRBV4-3,CASSGSWDNTGELFF
TRBV27,CASSLSRGLIMGSSGANVLTF
TRBV7-3,CASTLVLEETQYF
TRBV28,CASSVNEKLFF
TRBV12-3/TRBV12-4,CASRLGGGQETQYF